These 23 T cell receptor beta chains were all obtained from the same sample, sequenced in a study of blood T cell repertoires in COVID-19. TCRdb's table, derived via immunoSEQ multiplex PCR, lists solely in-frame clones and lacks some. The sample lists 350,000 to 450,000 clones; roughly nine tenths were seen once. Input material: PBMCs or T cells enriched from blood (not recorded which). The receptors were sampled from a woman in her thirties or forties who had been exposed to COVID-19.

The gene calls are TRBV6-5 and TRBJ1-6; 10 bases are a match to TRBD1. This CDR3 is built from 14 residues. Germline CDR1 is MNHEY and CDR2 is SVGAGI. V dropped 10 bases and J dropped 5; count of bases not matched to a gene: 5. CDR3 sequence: CATKGQGDNSPLHF. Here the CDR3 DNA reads TGTGCCACCAAAGGACAGGGGGATAATTCACCCCTCCACTTT.

This CDR3 is CASSPRTGEAFF. CDR3 DNA: TGTGCCAGTAGTCCCCGGACAGGTGAAGCTTTCTTT. This chain joins TRBV19 and TRBJ1-1; 7 nucleotides agree with TRBD1. V dropped 5 bases and J dropped 7; count of bases not matched to a gene: 4. Germline CDR1 is LNHDA and CDR2 is SQIVND (reference sequence). The CDR3 runs 12 residues.

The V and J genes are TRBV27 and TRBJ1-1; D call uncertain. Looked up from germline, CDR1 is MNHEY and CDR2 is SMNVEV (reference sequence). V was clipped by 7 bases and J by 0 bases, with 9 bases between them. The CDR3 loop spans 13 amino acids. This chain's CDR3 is CASKFIMNTEAFF. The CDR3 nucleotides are TGTGCCAGCAAATTTATTATGAACACTGAAGCTTTCTTT.

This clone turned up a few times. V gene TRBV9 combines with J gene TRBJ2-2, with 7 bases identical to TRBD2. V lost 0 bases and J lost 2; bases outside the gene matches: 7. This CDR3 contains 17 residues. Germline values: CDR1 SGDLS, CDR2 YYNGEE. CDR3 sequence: CASSVDSLAVNTGELFF. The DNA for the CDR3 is TGTGCCAGCAGCGTAGATTCCCTAGCGGTAAACACCGGGGAGCTGTTTTTT. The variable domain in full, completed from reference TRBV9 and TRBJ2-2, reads DSGVTQTPKHLITATGQRVTLRCSPRSGDLSVYWYQQSLDQGLQFLIQYYNGEERAKGNILERFSAQQFPDLHSELNLSSLELGDSALYFCASSVDSLAVNTGELFFGEGSRLTVL.

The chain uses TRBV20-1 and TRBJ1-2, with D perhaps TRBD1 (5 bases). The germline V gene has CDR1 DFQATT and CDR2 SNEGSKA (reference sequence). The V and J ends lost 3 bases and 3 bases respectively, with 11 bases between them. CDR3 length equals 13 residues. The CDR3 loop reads CSASSRTYYGYTF. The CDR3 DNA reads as TGCAGTGCTAGTTCACGGACATACTATGGCTACACCTTC.

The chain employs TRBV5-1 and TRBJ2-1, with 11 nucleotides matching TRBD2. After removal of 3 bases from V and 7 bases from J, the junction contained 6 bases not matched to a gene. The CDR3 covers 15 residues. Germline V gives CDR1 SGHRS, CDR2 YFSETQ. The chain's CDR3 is CASSYSGGAVNEQFF. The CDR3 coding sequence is TGCGCCAGCAGCTATAGCGGGGGGGCTGTGAATGAGCAGTTCTTC.

The CDR3 DNA reads TGTGCCAGCTCACCTCGCGGACAGGGTGGAACTGGGGCCAACGTCCTGACTTTC. Protein: CASSPRGQGGTGANVLTF. This chain joins TRBV18 and TRBJ2-6, with 8 bases fitting TRBD1. The CDR3 has 18 residues. Germline CDR1 and CDR2: KGHSH and LQKENI. V was pared by 3 bases and J by 2 bases, with 9 bases of the junction left unmatched.

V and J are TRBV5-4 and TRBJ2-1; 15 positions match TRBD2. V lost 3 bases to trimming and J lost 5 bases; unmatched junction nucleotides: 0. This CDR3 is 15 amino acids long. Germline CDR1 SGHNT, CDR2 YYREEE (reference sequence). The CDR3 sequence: CASSWTSGGDNEQFF. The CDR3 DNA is TGTGCCAGCAGCTGGACTAGCGGGGGGGACAATGAGCAGTTCTTC.

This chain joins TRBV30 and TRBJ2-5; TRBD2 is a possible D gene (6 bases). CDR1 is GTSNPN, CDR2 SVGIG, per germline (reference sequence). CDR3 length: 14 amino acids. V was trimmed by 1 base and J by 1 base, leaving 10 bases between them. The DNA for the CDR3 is TGTGCCTGGAGTGGGGGGGAACCCCAAGAGACCCAGTACTTC. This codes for CAWSGGEPQETQYF.

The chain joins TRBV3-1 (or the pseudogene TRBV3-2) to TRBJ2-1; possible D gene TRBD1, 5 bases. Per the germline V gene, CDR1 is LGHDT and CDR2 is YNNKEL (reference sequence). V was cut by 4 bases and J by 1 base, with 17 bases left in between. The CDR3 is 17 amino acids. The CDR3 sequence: CASSPRQGFRSYNEQFF. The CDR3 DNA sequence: TGTGCCAGCAGCCCCCGGCAGGGTTTTAGGTCCTACAATGAGCAGTTCTTC.

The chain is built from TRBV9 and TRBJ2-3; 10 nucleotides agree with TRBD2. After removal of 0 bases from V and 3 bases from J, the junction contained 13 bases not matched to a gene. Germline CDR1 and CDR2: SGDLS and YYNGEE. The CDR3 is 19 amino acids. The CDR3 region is CASSVDSLGAGGRTDTQYF. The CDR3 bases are TGTGCCAGCAGCGTAGATTCTCTGGGAGCGGGGGGGCGGACAGATACGCAGTATTTT.

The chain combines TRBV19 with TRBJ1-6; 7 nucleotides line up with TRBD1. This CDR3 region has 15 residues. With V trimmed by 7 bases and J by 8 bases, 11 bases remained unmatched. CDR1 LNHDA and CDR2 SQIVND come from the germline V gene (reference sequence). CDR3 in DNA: TGTGCCAGTAAGCGGATGGGGACAGCAGATTCACCCCTCCACTTT. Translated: CASKRMGTADSPLHF.

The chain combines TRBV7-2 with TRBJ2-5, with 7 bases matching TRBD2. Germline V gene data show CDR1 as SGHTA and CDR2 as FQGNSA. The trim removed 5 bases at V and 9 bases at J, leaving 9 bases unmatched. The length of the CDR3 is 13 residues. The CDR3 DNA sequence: TGTGCCAGCAGCCCCATCCTTCGGGAGGCCCAGTACTTC. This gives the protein CASSPILREAQYF.

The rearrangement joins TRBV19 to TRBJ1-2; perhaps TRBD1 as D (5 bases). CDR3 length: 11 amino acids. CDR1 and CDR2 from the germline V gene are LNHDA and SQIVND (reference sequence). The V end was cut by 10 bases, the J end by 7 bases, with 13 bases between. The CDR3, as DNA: TGTGCCACCAGCCGCGGGGGTGGCTACACCTTC. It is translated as CATSRGGGYTF.

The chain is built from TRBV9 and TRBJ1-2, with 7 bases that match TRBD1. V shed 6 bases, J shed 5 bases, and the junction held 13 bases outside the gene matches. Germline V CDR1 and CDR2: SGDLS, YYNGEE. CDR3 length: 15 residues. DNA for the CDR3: TGTGCCAGCACCCCAACAGGGGTCGAGGGGTATGGCTACACCTTC. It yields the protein CASTPTGVEGYGYTF.

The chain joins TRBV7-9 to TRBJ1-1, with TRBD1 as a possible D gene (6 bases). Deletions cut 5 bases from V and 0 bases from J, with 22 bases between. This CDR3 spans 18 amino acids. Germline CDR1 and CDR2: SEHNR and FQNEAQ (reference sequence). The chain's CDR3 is CASSAPGGAGAMNTEAFF. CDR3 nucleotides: TGTGCCAGCAGCGCTCCGGGTGGGGCAGGGGCTATGAACACTGAAGCTTTCTTT.

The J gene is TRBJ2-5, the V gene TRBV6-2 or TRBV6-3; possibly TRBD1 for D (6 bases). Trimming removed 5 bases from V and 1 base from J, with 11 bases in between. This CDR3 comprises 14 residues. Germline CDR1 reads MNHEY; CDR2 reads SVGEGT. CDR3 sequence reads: CASSNTGIQETQYF. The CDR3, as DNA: TGTGCCAGCAGTAATACAGGGATCCAAGAGACCCAGTACTTC.

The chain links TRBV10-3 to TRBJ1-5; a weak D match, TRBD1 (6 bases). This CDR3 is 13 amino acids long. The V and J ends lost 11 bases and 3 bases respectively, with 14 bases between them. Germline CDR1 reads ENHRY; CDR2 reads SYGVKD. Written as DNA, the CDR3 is TGTGCCTCCTCGCGGGGGCCCAATCAGCCCCAGCATTTT. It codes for CASSRGPNQPQHF.

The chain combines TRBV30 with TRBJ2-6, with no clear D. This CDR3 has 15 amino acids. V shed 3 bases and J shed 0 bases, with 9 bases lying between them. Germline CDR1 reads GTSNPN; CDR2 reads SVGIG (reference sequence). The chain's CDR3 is CAWSQRVSGANVLTF. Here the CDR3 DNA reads TGTGCCTGGAGCCAACGGGTCTCTGGGGCCAACGTCCTGACTTTC.

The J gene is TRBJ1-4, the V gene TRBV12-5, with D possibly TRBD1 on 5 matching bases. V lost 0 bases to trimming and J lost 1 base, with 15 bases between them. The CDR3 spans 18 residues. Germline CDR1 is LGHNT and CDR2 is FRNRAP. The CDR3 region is CASGLVPLNQGTNEKLFF. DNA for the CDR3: TGTGCTAGTGGTTTGGTCCCCTTGAACCAGGGAACTAATGAAAAACTGTTTTTT.

This CDR3 is CASSWTGRNEQFF. CDR3 DNA sequence: TGTGCCAGTAGCTGGACAGGGCGGAATGAGCAGTTCTTC. The chain carries TRBV19 and TRBJ2-1; 8 nucleotides match TRBD1. CDR1 is LNHDA and CDR2 is SQIVND in the germline V gene (reference sequence). The CDR3 runs 13 residues. J was trimmed by 7 bases and V by 6 bases; bases with no gene match: 5.

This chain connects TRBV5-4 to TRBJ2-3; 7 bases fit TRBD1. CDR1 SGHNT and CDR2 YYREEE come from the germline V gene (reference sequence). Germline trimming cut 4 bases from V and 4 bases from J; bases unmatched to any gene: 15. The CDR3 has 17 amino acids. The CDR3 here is CASSLDPPGQAADTQYF. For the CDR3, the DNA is TGTGCCAGCAGCCTCGACCCCCCAGGACAGGCGGCAGATACGCAGTATTTT.

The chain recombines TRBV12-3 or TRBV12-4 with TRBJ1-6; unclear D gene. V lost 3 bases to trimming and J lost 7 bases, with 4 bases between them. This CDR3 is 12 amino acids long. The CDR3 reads CASSFLNSPLHF. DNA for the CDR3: TGTGCCAGCAGTTTCTTAAATTCACCCCTCCACTTT.